This T cell receptor (beta chain) was obtained from a study of control samples from healthy donors and cancer patients. This CDR3 is built from 11 residues. Trimming stripped 0 bases from V and 8 bases from J, with 2 bases between. Clones were sequenced by immunoSEQ multiplex PCR, and TCRdb holds only the in-frame ones, with some missing. The sample shows about 54,000 clones, 95% to 97% of them seen only once. The TCR originated in a young woman in good health. This chain connects TRBV12-3 or TRBV12-4 to TRBJ2-1; D unresolved. The source material was blood. This chain's CDR3 is CASSLADEQFF. CDR3 nucleotide sequence: TGTGCCAGCAGTTTAGCGGATGAGCAGTTCTTC.